The 19 T cell receptor beta chains presented below share a single source sample, sequenced in a study of CXCR3-negative and CXCR3-positive naive CD8 T cells. UMI-labeled 5' RACE yielded the TRB cDNA libraries. TCRdb processed the 5' RACE reads again and assigns one entry to each CDR3 protein, with no DNA. The listing records approximately 39,000 distinct CDR3 sequences. Sequencing used memory CD8+ T cells from blood. These receptors all come from a human donor in good health. Some clones in this sample may be carry-over from other donors' samples.

The chain carries TRBV14 and TRBJ2-7. Germline values: CDR1 SGHDN, CDR2 FVKESK. This CDR3 spans 15 amino acids. The CDR3 reads CASSQEDSQHYEQYF.

The chain is built from TRBV29-1 and TRBJ2-1; absent DNA, TCRdb's TRBD1 call cannot be checked. Germline CDR1 reads SQVTM; CDR2 reads ANQGSEA. There are 20 residues in the CDR3. CDR3 loop: CSVLGQPASKTISSYNEQFF.

This rearrangement joins TRBV4-2 to TRBJ2-2; TCRdb's D gene call, TRBD2, goes unchecked for lack of DNA. The length of the CDR3 is 15 residues. Germline V gene sequence: CDR1 LGHNA, CDR2 YNFKEQ. The CDR3 loop reads CASSQEQGPSGELFF.

The J gene is TRBJ2-1, the V gene TRBV7-9; with no DNA, the TCRdb D assignment of TRBD2 cannot be verified. Germline V gives CDR1 SEHNR, CDR2 FQNEAQ (reference sequence). The CDR3 contains 14 residues. CDR3 protein: CASSLLARYNEQFF.

The V and J genes are TRBV5-1 and TRBJ1-1. Germline CDR1 is SGHRS and CDR2 is YFSETQ. There are 13 residues in the CDR3. The CDR3 is CASSSTVNSEAFF.

V and J are TRBV25-1 and TRBJ1-4. This CDR3 is built from 13 residues. CDR1 MGHDK and CDR2 SYGVNS come from the germline V gene. CDR3 residues: CASSERAGKKLFF.

The chain is built from TRBV4-3 and TRBJ2-5; the TCRdb D gene call, TRBD2, has no DNA to confirm it. The CDR3 is made up of 15 amino acids. In germline, CDR1 is LGHNA, CDR2 YSLEER. This CDR3 reads CASSQGSGVQETQYF.

The V call is TRBV5-6, the J call TRBJ2-5; lacking DNA, the TRBD1 call made by TCRdb goes unchecked. This CDR3 has 18 residues. CDR1 and CDR2 from the germline V gene are SGHDT and YYEEEE. This CDR3 is CASSAPIGLFPNQETQYF.

V is TRBV5-1 and J is TRBJ1-1. Germline V gene lookup returns CDR1 SGHRS and CDR2 YFSETQ. This CDR3 comprises 16 residues. The CDR3 here is CASSLVGTPPATEAFF.

The V and J genes are TRBV6-6 and TRBJ2-1. From germline, CDR1 is MNHNY and CDR2 SVGAGI (reference sequence). The CDR3 has 14 amino acids. CDR3: CASSYPGPYNEQFF.

The chain joins TRBV11-1 to TRBJ2-5; TCRdb's assignment of TRBD1 cannot be checked, as there is no DNA. The CDR3 is 15 residues long. Germline CDR1 and CDR2: SGHAT and FQDESV (reference sequence). CDR3 sequence reads: CASSRGTGDQETQYF.

J is TRBJ1-2 and V is TRBV12-3 or TRBV12-4. The CDR3 loop spans 13 amino acids. This chain's CDR3 is CASTVGIVYGYTF.

The genes are TRBV15 and TRBJ1-4; TCRdb lists TRBD1, though no DNA is available to test this call. The CDR3 spans 16 residues. Germline CDR1 is LNHNV and CDR2 is YYDKDF (reference sequence). The CDR3 region is CATSTDRTGANEKLFF.

The chain is built from TRBV20-1 and TRBJ2-4; TCRdb's D call, TRBD1, is unchecked because there is no DNA. The CDR3 is 16 amino acids. The germline CDR1 and CDR2 sequences are DFQATT and SNEGSKA (reference sequence). CDR3 region: CSARIPSGGNKNIQYF.

The chain combines TRBV28 with TRBJ2-7; checking the TCRdb D call of TRBD1 is not possible without DNA. CDR1 is MDHEN and CDR2 is SYDVKM in the germline V gene. The CDR3 consists of 14 residues. This CDR3 is CASTFWGAQDEQYF.

The chain employs TRBV6-2 or TRBV6-3 and TRBJ2-5; TCRdb proposes TRBD1, but this gene call is untestable without DNA. This CDR3 has 15 amino acids. The germline V gene has CDR1 MNHEY and CDR2 SVGEGT. This CDR3 is CASSPPAQGRETQYF.

The gene calls are TRBV11-2 and TRBJ2-7; the TCRdb D gene call, TRBD1, has no DNA to confirm it. Germline V gene data show CDR1 as SGHAT and CDR2 as FQNNGV. The CDR3 runs 15 residues. This CDR3 is CASSPTPDSSYEQYF.

V and J are TRBV20-1 and TRBJ2-1; no DNA is available, so the TRBD2 call from TCRdb remains unchecked. The CDR3 extends over 15 amino acids. Per the germline V gene, CDR1 is DFQATT and CDR2 is SNEGSKA (reference sequence). CDR3 residues: CSAQSGLAGSNEQFF.

V gene TRBV28 combines with J gene TRBJ2-1; TCRdb designates TRBD1, a call that cannot be tested without DNA. The CDR3 has 15 residues. Germline assignment: CDR1 MDHEN and CDR2 SYDVKM. The chain's CDR3 is CASRPQGAGYNEQFF.